One TCR beta chain is described in this entry. The V end lost 7 bases, the J end lost 7 bases, and 19 bases lay between the germline ends. Germline V gene data show CDR1 as SNHLY and CDR2 as FYNNEI. The CDR3 contains 15 residues. These data are taken from a study of CD8 T cells in Susac syndrome. cDNA came from roughly 0.47 to 1 ug RNA primed by random hexamers. Across 54 Vbeta and 13 Jbeta, immunoSEQ multiplex PCR amplified TCR beta CDR3. TCRdb used MiXCR to reprocess the immunoSEQ multiplex PCR reads, holding one entry per CDR3 protein. The sample consists of some 300,000 distinct CDR3 sequences, around 85% of them appearing once. CD8+ and CD4+ blood T cells underwent TCR beta sequencing. The multiple sclerosis controls were treatment-naive patients affected by stable or active relapsing-remitting disease. TEMRA cells were FACS-enriched, and CD8+ and CD4+ T cells were isolated negatively.

Sequencing input: CD8+ T cells from PBMCs. V usage is TRBV2 and J usage is TRBJ2-2; D is unclear. The TCR originated in a human donor with multiple sclerosis. The CDR3 sequence: CASTLRVAVGGELFF. CDR3 coding DNA: TGTGCCAGCACTCTTCGGGTAGCAGTGGGCGGGGAGCTGTTTTTT.